This is a list of T cell receptor beta chains from one sample in a study of OX40 agonist ivuxolimab in advanced cancers. Sequencing was performed with immunoSEQ multiplex PCR; in TCRdb, only in-frame clones are kept and a portion is missing. Of about 80,000 clones in the sample, 65% to 90% were seen once. The sequencing here drew on CD4+ or CD8+ T cells sorted from blood, taken in a trial of the OX40 agonist ivuxolimab. Every receptor here comes from an adult with an advanced solid tumor such as melanoma, head and neck, liver or kidney cancer. CDR3s include the opening cysteine and the closing phenylalanine or tryptophan. The order of the fields is D gene, J gene, clone size, V gene, CDR3 DNA, CDR3 protein. The D gene is left open where the match is weak. Clone size is not always given. Where it is, it says once, few, many or a class for expanded clones.

TRBD1	TRBJ2-2	-	TRBV11-3	TGTGCCAGCAGCCCATGGACAGGCGGGGAGCTGTTTTTT	CASSPWTGGELFF
TRBD1	TRBJ2-7	-	TRBV5-1	TGCGCCAGCAGCACTAGCACTCCGGGACAGGGGGCGAACGAGCAGTACTTC	CASSTSTPGQGANEQYF
-	TRBJ1-1	few	TRBV2	TGTGCCAGCACCATAGGAGGGGATTCCACTGAAGCTTTCTTT	CASTIGGDSTEAFF
TRBD1	TRBJ2-7	-	TRBV5-1	TGCGCCAGCAGCCTGGGACAGCGTTACGAGCAGTACTTC	CASSLGQRYEQYF
-	TRBJ1-3	once	TRBV11-2	TGTGCCAGCGGCCACGGGGGGAACACCATATATTTT	CASGHGGNTIYF
-	TRBJ1-1	-	TRBV14	TGTGCCAGCTCCGAGGGTTGGAACACTGAAGCTTTCTTT	CASSEGWNTEAFF
TRBD1	TRBJ1-6	-	TRBV27	TGTGCCAGCAGTCCCGGGACAGGGATTTTTAGGTCACCCCTCCACTTT	CASSPGTGIFRSPLHF
-	TRBJ2-3	-	TRBV6-5	TGTGCCAGCAGTTACATCGGTGGGGACACAGATACGCAGTATTTT	CASSYIGGDTDTQYF
-	TRBJ1-4	-	TRBV6-5	TGTGCCAGCAGTTACAGGGGCCTATACGGAGAAAAACTGTTTTTT	CASSYRGLYGEKLFF
TRBD1	TRBJ1-5	few	TRBV18	TGTGCCAGCTCCCAGGGGGTCAATCAGCCCCAGCATTTT	CASSQGVNQPQHF
-	TRBJ1-2	-	TRBV4-2	TGTGCCAGCAGCTTCGAGTCAGGGGTTCTCTATGGCTACACCTTC	CASSFESGVLYGYTF